The 11 T cell receptor beta chains below were found in one sample sequenced in a study of blood T cell repertoires in COVID-19. Produced via immunoSEQ multiplex PCR; TCRdb's table is partial and in-frame only. Among 200,000 to 250,000 clones listed, 87% were seen once. Sequencing was carried out using peripheral blood. Receptors originate from a young man with active or convalescent COVID-19.

V gene TRBV9 combines with J gene TRBJ2-6; D unresolved. This CDR3 spans 14 amino acids. V gave up 0 bases and J gave up 4 bases, with 5 bases separating them. The germline CDR1 and CDR2 sequences are SGDLS and YYNGEE. The CDR3 loop reads CASSVDPGANVLTF. The CDR3 coding sequence is TGTGCCAGCAGCGTAGATCCAGGGGCCAACGTCCTGACTTTC.

The genes are TRBV18 and TRBJ2-1; 8 positions match TRBD2. The J segment lost 4 bases and the V segment lost 2 bases, leaving 4 bases of the junction unmatched. In germline, CDR1 is KGHSH, CDR2 LQKENI. The CDR3 runs to 15 residues. The CDR3 nucleotides read TGTGCCAGCTCACCAACGGGGGGGCTTTACAATGAGCAGTTCTTC. It encodes CASSPTGGLYNEQFF.

The gene calls are TRBV6-4 and TRBJ2-1; 11 positions agree with TRBD2. The CDR3 consists of 15 residues. Trimming took 8 bases from V and 8 from J; bases not matched to a gene: 11. The germline V gene encodes CDR1 MRHNA and CDR2 SNTAGT. Written as DNA, the CDR3 is TGTGCCAGCGGGGTTAGCGGGGGGGCTCCCGATGAGCAGTTCTTC. It translates to CASGVSGGAPDEQFF.

The V call is TRBV7-2, the J call TRBJ1-2, with a weak D call TRBD1 (5 bases). The CDR3 loop spans 15 amino acids. V lost 6 bases, J lost 4 bases, and 18 bases lay in between. Germline lookup yields CDR1 SGHTA and CDR2 FQGNSA. This chain's CDR3 is CASSPKQENTYGYTF. CDR3 bases: TGTGCCAGCAGTCCTAAACAGGAAAACACCTATGGCTACACCTTC.

V and J are TRBV27 and TRBJ2-1; possibly TRBD2 for D (6 bases). V lost 5 bases, J lost 2 bases, and 13 bases lay in between. CDR1 is MNHEY and CDR2 is SMNVEV in the germline V gene (reference sequence). The CDR3 totals 15 residues. As DNA, the CDR3 is TGTGCCAGCAGTCCCACGGGACTCCCCTACAATGAGCAGTTCTTC. Protein sequence: CASSPTGLPYNEQFF.

CDR3 nucleotides: TGTGCCAGCAGCAGAACAGGGGGGTCCTACGAGCAGTACTTC. Translated: CASSRTGGSYEQYF. The chain combines TRBV6-6 with TRBJ2-7, with 8 nucleotides matching TRBD1. The CDR3 has 14 amino acids. The germline V gene has CDR1 MNHNY and CDR2 SVGAGI (reference sequence). Trimming removed 6 bases from V and 1 base from J; junction bases left unmatched: 5.

The chain recombines TRBV29-1 with TRBJ2-5, with 9 bases fitting TRBD1. CDR1 SQVTM and CDR2 ANQGSEA come from the germline V gene. V was pared by 3 bases and J by 6 bases, with 11 bases of the junction left unmatched. The CDR3 is 15 residues long. DNA of the CDR3: TGCAGCGTTGATACGGGACAGGGCGTTCTCCAGACCCAGTACTTC. It encodes CSVDTGQGVLQTQYF.

The CDR3 reads CASGPGQPNTIYF. CDR3 bases: TGTGCTAGTGGTCCGGGACAGCCAAACACCATATATTTT. The rearrangement joins TRBV12-5 to TRBJ1-3, with 7 bases aligning to TRBD1. CDR3 length: 13 residues. V trimming: 5 bases; J trimming: 6 bases; junction bases outside the gene matches: 4. Germline V lookup: CDR1 LGHNT, CDR2 FRNRAP.

This clone was observed a handful of times. The CDR3 protein is CASSLGVASGSRTDTQYF. DNA for the CDR3: TGTGCCAGCAGCTTAGGAGTGGCTAGCGGGAGCCGGACAGATACGCAGTATTTT. The J gene is TRBJ2-3, the V gene TRBV7-2; 10 positions match TRBD2. Germline V gene sequence: CDR1 SGHTA, CDR2 FQGNSA. V shed 1 base and J 3 bases; nucleotides not matched to a gene: 10. This CDR3 is 18 amino acids long.

The chain couples TRBV2 to TRBJ2-5, with TRBD2 matching over 11 bases. The ends lost 3 bases at V and 4 bases at J; junction bases unmatched: 4. Germline V CDR1 and CDR2: SNHLY, FYNNEI. This CDR3 region has 15 residues. CDR3 residues: CASSDRSGRGETQYF. The DNA of the CDR3 is TGTGCCAGCAGTGATCGTAGCGGGAGGGGAGAGACCCAGTACTTC. The whole variable domain, remainder taken from reference TRBV2 and TRBJ2-5, is EPEVTQTPSHQVTQMGQEVILRCVPISNHLYFYWYRQILGQKVEFLVSFYNNEISEKSEIFDDQFSVERPDGSNFTLKIRSTKLEDSAMYFCASSDRSGRGETQYFGPGTRLLVL.

The chain has TRBV6-4 and TRBJ2-3; D might be TRBD2 (6 bases). The CDR3 has 13 residues. CDR1 MRHNA and CDR2 SNTAGT come from the germline V gene. V dropped 6 bases and J dropped 4 bases, with 11 bases sitting between them. CDR3 DNA: TGTGCCAGCAGCCGGGACTTTCCAGATACGCAGTATTTT. Its translation is CASSRDFPDTQYF.